This T cell receptor (beta chain) was sequenced in a study of cytomegalovirus exposure and HLA in healthy donors. In regard to this clone: Its specificity is not known.

A multiplex PCR was run with 60 Vbeta primers and 13 Jbeta primers. Original analysis: A follow-up analysis tallied 60 million to 85 million unique TCR beta chains, some 9.9 million shared. Profiled with immunoSEQ multiplex PCR; TCRdb holds only in-frame clones, not every one. V, J and clone size reflect that table, while D and trimming were determined from the DNA. Of around 130,000 clones in the sample, 75% to 85% were seen once. Study-wide results and limits: According to an earlier analysis, most TCR beta V segments yielded productive rearrangements about 90% or about 30% of the time. A later examination showed that TCR association rates differed by HLA locus, with DRB1 most and HLA-C fewest. Exclusion as indistinguishable affected some V segments, including TRBV6-2 and TRBV6-3.

Trimming took off 0 bases at V and 7 bases at J, with 13 bases between the two ends. There are 16 residues in the CDR3. The germline V gene encodes CDR1 SNHLY and CDR2 FYNNEI. Material: PBMCs. The chain combines TRBV2 with TRBJ1-6, with D perhaps matching TRBD1 (5 bases). This TCR was sampled from a woman aged 18-30 years in good health and CMV-seropositive. CDR3 nucleotide sequence: TGTGCCAGCAGTGAAGCGGGCGGGGCGGGGAATTCACCCCTCCACTTT. Encoded protein: CASSEAGGAGNSPLHF. Using reference TRBV2 and TRBJ1-6 for the parts outside the CDR3, the full variable domain is EPEVTQTPSHQVTQMGQEVILRCVPISNHLYFYWYRQILGQKVEFLVSFYNNEISEKSEIFDDQFSVERPDGSNFTLKIRSTKLEDSAMYFCASSEAGGAGNSPLHFGNGTRLTVT.